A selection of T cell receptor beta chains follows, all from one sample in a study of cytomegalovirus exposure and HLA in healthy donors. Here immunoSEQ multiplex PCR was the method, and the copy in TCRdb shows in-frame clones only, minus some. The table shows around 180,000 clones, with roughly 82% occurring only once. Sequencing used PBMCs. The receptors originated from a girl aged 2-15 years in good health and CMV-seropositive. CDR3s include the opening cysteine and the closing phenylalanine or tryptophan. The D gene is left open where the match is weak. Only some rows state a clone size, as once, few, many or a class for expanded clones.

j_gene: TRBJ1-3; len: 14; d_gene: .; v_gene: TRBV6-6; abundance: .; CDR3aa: CAATRQDSGNTIYF; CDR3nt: TGTGCCGCGACCCGACAGGACTCTGGAAACACCATATATTTT
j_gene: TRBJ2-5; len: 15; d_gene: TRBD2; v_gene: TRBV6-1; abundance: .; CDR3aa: CASSGGTTPKSGQYF; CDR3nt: TGTGCCAGCAGCGGGGGGACTACACCAAAAAGTGGGCAGTACTTC
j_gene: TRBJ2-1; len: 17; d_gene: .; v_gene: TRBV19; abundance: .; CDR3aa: CASSIRLAAFSYNEQFF; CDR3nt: TGTGCCAGTAGTATTCGGTTAGCGGCGTTCTCCTACAATGAGCAGTTCTTC
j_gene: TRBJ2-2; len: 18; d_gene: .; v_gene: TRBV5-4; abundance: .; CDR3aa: CASSPRQKNIPGTGELFF; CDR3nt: TGTGCCAGCAGCCCACGGCAGAAGAACATTCCGGGGACCGGGGAGCTGTTTTTT
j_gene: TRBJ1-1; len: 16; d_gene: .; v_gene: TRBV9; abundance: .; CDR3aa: CASSPRGGVGWTEAFF; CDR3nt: TGTGCCAGCAGCCCCCGTGGGGGGGTAGGATGGACTGAAGCTTTCTTT
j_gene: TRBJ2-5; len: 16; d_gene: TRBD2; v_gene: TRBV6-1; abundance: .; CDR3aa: CASSVGASGSGKTQYF; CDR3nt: TGTGCCAGCAGTGTCGGGGCTAGCGGGAGTGGGAAGACCCAGTACTTC
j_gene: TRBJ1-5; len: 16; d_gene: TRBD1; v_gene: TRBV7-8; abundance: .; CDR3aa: CASSRTAGGWGQPQHF; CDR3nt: TGTGCCAGCAGCCGAACCGCAGGGGGTTGGGGTCAGCCCCAGCATTTT
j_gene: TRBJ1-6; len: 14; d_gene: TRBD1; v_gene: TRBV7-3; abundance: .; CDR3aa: CASRDGTVNSPLHF; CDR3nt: TGTGCCAGCCGCGACGGGACAGTTAATTCACCCCTCCACTTT
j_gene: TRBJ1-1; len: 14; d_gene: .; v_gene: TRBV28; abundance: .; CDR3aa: CASSLWGRETEAFF; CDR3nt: TGTGCCAGCTCCCTTTGGGGGCGCGAAACTGAAGCTTTCTTT
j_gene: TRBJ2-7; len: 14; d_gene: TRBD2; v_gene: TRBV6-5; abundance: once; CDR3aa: CASSGRDYTYEQYF; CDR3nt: TGTGCCAGCAGTGGCCGGGACTACACCTACGAGCAGTACTTC
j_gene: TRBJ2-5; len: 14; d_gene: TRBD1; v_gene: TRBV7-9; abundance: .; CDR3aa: CASSLDRGRETQYF; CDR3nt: TGTGCCAGCAGCCTGGACAGGGGGAGGGAGACCCAGTACTTC
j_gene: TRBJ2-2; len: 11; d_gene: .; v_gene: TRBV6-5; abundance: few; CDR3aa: CASRTAGELFF; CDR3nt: TGTGCCAGCAGAACGGCCGGGGAGCTGTTTTTT
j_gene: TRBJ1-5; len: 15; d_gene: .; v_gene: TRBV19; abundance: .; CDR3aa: CASMDRNYSNQPQHF; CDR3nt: TGTGCCAGTATGGACAGAAATTATAGCAATCAGCCCCAGCATTTT
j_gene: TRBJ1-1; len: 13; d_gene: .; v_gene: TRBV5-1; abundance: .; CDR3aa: CASSPRGNTEAFF; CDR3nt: TGCGCCAGCAGTCCCAGGGGGAACACTGAAGCTTTCTTT
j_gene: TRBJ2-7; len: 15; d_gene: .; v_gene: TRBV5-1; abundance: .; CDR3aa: CASSLGGPYSYEQYF; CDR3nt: TGCGCCAGCAGCTTGGGTGGTCCCTATTCCTACGAGCAGTACTTC
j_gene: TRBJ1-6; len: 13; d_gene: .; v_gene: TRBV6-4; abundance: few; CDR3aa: CASSDSENSPLHF; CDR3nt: TGTGCCAGCAGTGACTCGGAGAATTCACCCCTCCACTTT
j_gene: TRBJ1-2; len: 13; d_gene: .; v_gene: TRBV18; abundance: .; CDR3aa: CASSPQGKAGYTF; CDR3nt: TGTGCCAGCTCACCCCAGGGGAAGGCTGGCTACACCTTC
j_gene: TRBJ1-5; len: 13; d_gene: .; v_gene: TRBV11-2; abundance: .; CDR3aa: CASSLEAHQPQHF; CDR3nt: TGTGCCAGCAGCTTAGAAGCGCATCAGCCCCAGCATTTT
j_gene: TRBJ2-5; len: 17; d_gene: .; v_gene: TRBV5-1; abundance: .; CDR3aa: CAGSWVSGNWGQETQYF; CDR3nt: TGCGCCGGCAGCTGGGTTTCAGGGAACTGGGGCCAAGAGACCCAGTACTTC
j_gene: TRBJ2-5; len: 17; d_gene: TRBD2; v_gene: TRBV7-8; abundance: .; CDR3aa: CASSLALLLAVQETQYF; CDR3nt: TGTGCCAGCAGCTTAGCGCTCTTGCTAGCGGTACAAGAGACCCAGTACTTC
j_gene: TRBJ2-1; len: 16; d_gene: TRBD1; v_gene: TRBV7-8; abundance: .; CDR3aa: CASSLVGGQTYNEQFF; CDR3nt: TGTGCCAGCAGCTTAGTTGGGGGACAGACCTACAATGAGCAGTTCTTC
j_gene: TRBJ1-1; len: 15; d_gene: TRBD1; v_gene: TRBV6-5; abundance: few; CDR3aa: CASSVRQGKNTEAFF; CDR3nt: TGTGCCAGCAGTGTAAGACAGGGTAAGAACACTGAAGCTTTCTTT
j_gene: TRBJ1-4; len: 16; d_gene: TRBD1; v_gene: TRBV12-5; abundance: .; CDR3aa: CASGLGHRGVNEKLFF; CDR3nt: TGTGCTAGTGGTTTAGGCCACAGGGGCGTTAATGAAAAACTGTTTTTT
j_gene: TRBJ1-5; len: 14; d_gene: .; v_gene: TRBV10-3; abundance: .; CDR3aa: CAIAPRGEGQPQHF; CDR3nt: TGTGCCATCGCCCCCCGGGGGGAAGGACAGCCCCAGCATTTT
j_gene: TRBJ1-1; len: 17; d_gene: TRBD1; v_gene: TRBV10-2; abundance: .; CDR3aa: CASRAVRRGPPPLEAFF; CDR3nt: TGCGCCAGCAGAGCGGTTAGGAGGGGGCCACCGCCGCTTGAAGCTTTCTTT
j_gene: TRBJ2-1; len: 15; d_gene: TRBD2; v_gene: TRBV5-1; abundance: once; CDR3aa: CASSILSGGDNEQFF; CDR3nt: TGCGCCAGCAGCATACTTAGCGGGGGGGACAATGAGCAGTTCTTC
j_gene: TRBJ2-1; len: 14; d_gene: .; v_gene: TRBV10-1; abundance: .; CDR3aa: CASSASGTHNEQFF; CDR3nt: TGCGCCAGCAGTGCCTCCGGGACTCACAATGAGCAGTTCTTC
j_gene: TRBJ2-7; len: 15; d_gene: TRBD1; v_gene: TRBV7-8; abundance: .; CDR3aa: CASSLRQGRAYEQYF; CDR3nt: TGTGCCAGCAGCCTCAGACAGGGGCGTGCCTACGAGCAGTACTTC
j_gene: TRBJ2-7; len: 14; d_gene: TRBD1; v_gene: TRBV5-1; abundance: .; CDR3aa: CASSLAEGQGRQYF; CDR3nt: TGCGCCAGCAGCTTGGCCGAGGGACAGGGGCGGCAGTACTTC
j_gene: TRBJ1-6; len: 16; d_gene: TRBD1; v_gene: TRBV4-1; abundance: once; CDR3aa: CASSHSPDRANSPLHF; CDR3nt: TGCGCCAGCAGCCACTCTCCGGACAGGGCCAATTCACCCCTCCACTTT
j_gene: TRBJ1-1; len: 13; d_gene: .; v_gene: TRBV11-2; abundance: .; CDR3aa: CASSSPRVPEAFF; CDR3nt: TGTGCCAGCAGCTCACCCAGGGTTCCTGAAGCTTTCTTT
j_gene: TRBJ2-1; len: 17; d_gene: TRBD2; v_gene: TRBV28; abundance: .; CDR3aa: CASSLAGGFVLGNEQFF; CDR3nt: TGTGCCAGCAGTTTAGCGGGAGGGTTCGTATTAGGCAATGAGCAGTTCTTC
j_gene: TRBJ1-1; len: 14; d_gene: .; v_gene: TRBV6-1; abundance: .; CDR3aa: CASSELRFTIEAFF; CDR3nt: TGTGCCAGCAGTGAACTGAGGTTTACAATTGAAGCTTTCTTT
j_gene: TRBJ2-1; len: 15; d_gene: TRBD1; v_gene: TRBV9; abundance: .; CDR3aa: CASSVGQGAWNEQFF; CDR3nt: TGTGCCAGCAGCGTAGGACAGGGGGCGTGGAATGAGCAGTTCTTC
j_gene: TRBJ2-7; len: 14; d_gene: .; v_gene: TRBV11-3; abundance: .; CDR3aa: CASSLETGHYEQYF; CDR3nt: TGTGCCAGCAGCTTAGAAACGGGACACTACGAGCAGTACTTC
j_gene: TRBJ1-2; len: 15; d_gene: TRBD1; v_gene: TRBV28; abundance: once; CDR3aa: CASTRLQGAYYGYTF; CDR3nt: TGTGCCAGCACTCGACTTCAGGGGGCATACTATGGCTACACCTTC
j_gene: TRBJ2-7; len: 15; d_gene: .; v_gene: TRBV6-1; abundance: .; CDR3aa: CASSDNPRGSYEQYF; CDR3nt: TGTGCCAGCAGCGATAACCCCAGGGGCTCCTACGAGCAGTACTTC
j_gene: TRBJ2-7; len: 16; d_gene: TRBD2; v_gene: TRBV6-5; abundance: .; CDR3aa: CASSYRRLAGTYEQYF; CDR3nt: TGTGCCAGCAGTTACCGTCGACTAGCGGGAACATACGAGCAGTACTTC
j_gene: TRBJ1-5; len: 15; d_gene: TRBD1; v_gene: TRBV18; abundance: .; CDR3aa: CASSGGQVGNQPQHF; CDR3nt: TGTGCCAGCTCAGGGGGACAGGTAGGCAATCAGCCCCAGCATTTT
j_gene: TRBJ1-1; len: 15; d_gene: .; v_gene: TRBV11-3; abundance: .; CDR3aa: CASSFQGQTNTEAFF; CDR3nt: TGTGCCAGCAGCTTCCAGGGACAAACGAACACTGAAGCTTTCTTT
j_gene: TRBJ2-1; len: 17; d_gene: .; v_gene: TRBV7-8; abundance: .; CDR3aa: CASSLEYGGAAYNEQFF; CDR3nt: TGTGCCAGCAGCTTAGAGTATGGGGGGGCAGCCTACAATGAGCAGTTCTTC
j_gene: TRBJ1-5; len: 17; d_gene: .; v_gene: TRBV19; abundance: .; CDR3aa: CASSIDLTGLNNQPQHF; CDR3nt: TGTGCCAGTAGTATAGATCTTACAGGCCTCAACAATCAGCCCCAGCATTTT
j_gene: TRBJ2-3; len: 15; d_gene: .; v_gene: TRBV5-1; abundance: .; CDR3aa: CASSLRGFRTDTQYF; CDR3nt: TGCGCCAGCAGCTTGAGAGGGTTTCGGACAGATACGCAGTATTTT
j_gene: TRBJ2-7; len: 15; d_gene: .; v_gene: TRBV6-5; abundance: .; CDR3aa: CASSLRQAISYEQYF; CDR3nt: TGTGCCAGCAGTCTAAGACAGGCAATCTCCTACGAGCAGTACTTC
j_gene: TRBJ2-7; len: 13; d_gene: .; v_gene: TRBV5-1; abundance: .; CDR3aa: CASSPTGFYEQYF; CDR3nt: TGCGCCAGCAGCCCGACGGGGTTCTACGAGCAGTACTTC
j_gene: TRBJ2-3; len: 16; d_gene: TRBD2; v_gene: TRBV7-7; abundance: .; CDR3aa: CASSLALAGELDTQYF; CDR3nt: TGTGCTAGCAGCTTAGCTCTAGCGGGAGAGCTAGATACGCAGTATTTT
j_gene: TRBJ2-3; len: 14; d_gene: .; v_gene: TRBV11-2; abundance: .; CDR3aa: CASSRDNHTDTQYF; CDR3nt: TGTGCCAGCAGCCGGGACAACCACACAGATACGCAGTATTTT
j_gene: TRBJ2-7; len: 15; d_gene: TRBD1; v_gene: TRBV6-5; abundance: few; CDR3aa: CASSYTGQGTHEQYF; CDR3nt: TGTGCCAGCAGTTATACGGGACAGGGTACCCACGAGCAGTACTTC
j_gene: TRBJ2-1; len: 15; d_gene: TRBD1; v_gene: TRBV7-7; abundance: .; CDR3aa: CASSRTGGPYNEQFF; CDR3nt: TGTGCCAGCAGCAGGACAGGGGGCCCCTACAATGAGCAGTTCTTC
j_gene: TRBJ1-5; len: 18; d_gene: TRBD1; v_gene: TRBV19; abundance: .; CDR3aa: CASSTVPGQGVLYQPQHF; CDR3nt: TGTGCCAGTAGTACGGTCCCGGGACAGGGAGTTTTATATCAGCCCCAGCATTTT
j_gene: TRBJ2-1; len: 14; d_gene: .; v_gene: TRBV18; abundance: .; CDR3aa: CASSSRDLHNEQFF; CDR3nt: TGTGCCAGCTCGTCCCGGGACTTACACAATGAGCAGTTCTTC
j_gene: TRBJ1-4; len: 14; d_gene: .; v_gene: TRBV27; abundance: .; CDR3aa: CASSTTGFPEKLFF; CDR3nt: TGTGCCAGCAGTACCACAGGGTTTCCTGAAAAACTGTTTTTT
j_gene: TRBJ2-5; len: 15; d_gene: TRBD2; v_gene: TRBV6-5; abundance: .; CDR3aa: CASSALGGVKETQYF; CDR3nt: TGTGCCAGCAGCGCGCTGGGAGGGGTTAAGGAGACCCAGTACTTC
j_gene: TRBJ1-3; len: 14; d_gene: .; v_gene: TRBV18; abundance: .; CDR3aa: CASSEQGTGNTIYF; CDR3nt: TGTGCCAGCTCAGAACAGGGCACTGGAAACACCATATATTTT
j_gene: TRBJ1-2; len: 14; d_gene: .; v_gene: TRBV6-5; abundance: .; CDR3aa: CASSYSRMGRGYTF; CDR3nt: TGTGCCAGCAGTTACTCGAGGATGGGGCGCGGCTACACCTTC
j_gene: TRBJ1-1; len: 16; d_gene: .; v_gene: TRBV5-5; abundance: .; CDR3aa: CASSLQGGSVNTEAFF; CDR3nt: TGTGCCAGCAGTCTACAGGGTGGAAGTGTGAACACTGAAGCTTTCTTT